This T cell receptor (beta chain) was recorded in a study of molecular identifiers for immune sequencing clone quantification. This clonotype was seen repeatedly, ten times or more. Previously described methods and listed TCR primers produced bulk TCR libraries. Each CDR3 protein is one row after TCRdb ran MiXCR on the PCR reads. The table shows more than 550,000 distinct CDR3 sequences, with approximately 24% occurring only once. In the sort, naive CD8 T cells were defined as CD8+CD4-CCR7+CD45RA+. The CDR3 is 13 residues long. The junction had 1 base not matched to a gene; V was cut back by 5 bases and J by 2 bases. Germline assignment: CDR1 MDHEN and CDR2 SYDVKM.

This chain uses TRBV28 with TRBJ2-3; TRBD2 agrees at 7 bases. The source of this sequence is a human donor in good health. Some libraries in this study had Jurkat cell RNA spiked in. Sequencing input: naive CD8+ T cells from blood, with Jurkat cell RNA spiked in. Subset defined: FACS-sorted CD8+CD4-CCR7+CD45RA+ naive T cells. The CDR3 DNA follows: TGTGCCAGCAGTCTAGCGGCCACAGATACGCAGTATTTT. It yields the protein CASSLAATDTQYF.